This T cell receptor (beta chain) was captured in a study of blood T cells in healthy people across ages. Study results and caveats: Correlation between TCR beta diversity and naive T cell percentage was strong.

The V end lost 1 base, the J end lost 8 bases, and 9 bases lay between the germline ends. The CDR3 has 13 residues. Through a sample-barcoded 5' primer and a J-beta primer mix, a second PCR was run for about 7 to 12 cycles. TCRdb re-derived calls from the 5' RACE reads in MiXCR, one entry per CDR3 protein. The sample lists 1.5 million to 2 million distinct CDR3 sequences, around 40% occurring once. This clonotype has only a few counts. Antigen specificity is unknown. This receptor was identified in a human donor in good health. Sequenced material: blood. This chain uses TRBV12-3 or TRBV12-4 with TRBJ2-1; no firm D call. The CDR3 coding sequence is TGTGCCAGCAGTTTAGGCGCCCCCCATGAGCAGTTCTTC. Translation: CASSLGAPHEQFF.